Following are 29 T cell receptor beta chains from one sample sequenced in a study of cytomegalovirus exposure and HLA in healthy donors. Primers for the PCR totalled 60 Vbeta and 13 Jbeta. Profiling relied on immunoSEQ multiplex PCR, and the TCRdb table lists in-frame clones only, not all of them. This table holds more than 80,000 clones, 75% to 85% found once. The sample comprised PBMCs. The receptors come from a man aged 50 or older in good health and CMV-seronegative.

This clone was found a few times. This sample includes further DNA sequences coding for the same CDR3. Here the CDR3 reads CASSRDGYTF. The CDR3 DNA reads as TGTGCCAGTAGTCGGGATGGCTACACCTTC. J is TRBJ1-2 and V is TRBV19; D is unclear. V lost 5 bases and J 6 bases, leaving 4 bases between the germline ends. Germline CDR1 reads LNHDA; CDR2 reads SQIVND (reference sequence). The CDR3 length is 10 residues.

The chain recombines TRBV7-9 with TRBJ1-2; D not resolved. There are 14 residues in the CDR3. Germline V gene lookup returns CDR1 SEHNR and CDR2 FQNEAQ (reference sequence). Trimming cost V 1 base and J 6 bases, with 12 bases left between them. CDR3 nucleotides: TGTGCCAGCAGCTTAGTAGGTAGCAATCATGGCTACACCTTC. Its translation is CASSLVGSNHGYTF.

V usage is TRBV29-1 and J usage is TRBJ2-6, with D possibly being TRBD1 (7 bases). V was shortened by 4 bases and J by 0 bases, with 16 bases between the two germline ends. This CDR3 spans 17 amino acids. Germline V gene data show CDR1 as SQVTM and CDR2 as ANQGSEA. CDR3 in DNA: TGCAGCGTTGGGACTCAGGGGGACTTCTCTGGGGCCAACGTCCTGACTTTC. Translation: CSVGTQGDFSGANVLTF.

The chain has TRBV7-9 and TRBJ1-2; D possibly corresponds to TRBD1 (5 bases). CDR3 length: 14 residues. CDR1 and CDR2 from the germline V gene are SEHNR and FQNEAQ (reference sequence). The V gene lost 5 bases and the J gene lost 7 bases, with 17 bases spanning the gap. The CDR3 here is CASSPGAYGGGYTF. DNA of the CDR3: TGTGCCAGCAGCCCCGGGGCGTACGGGGGTGGCTACACCTTC.

V and J are TRBV27 and TRBJ2-1; unclear D gene. With 8 bases removed from V and 4 bases from J, the gap between germline ends came to 15 bases. Germline V gene data show CDR1 as MNHEY and CDR2 as SMNVEV (reference sequence). The CDR3 totals 14 residues. The CDR3 coding sequence is TGTGCCAGCCACGATGGGCAGCTATACAATGAGCAGTTCTTC. Its protein product is CASHDGQLYNEQFF.

This clone was seen more than once but under ten times. The chain recombines TRBV5-4 with TRBJ2-2; TRBD1 matches at 7 bases. The V gene end was trimmed by 5 bases and the J gene end by 4 bases; junction bases not matched to a gene: 5. The CDR3 contains 14 residues. Germline values: CDR1 SGHNT, CDR2 YYREEE (reference sequence). The CDR3 is CASRTGPRTGELFF. CDR3 nucleotides: TGTGCCAGCAGGACAGGGCCTCGCACCGGGGAGCTGTTTTTT. Full variable domain (missing parts from reference TRBV5-4 and TRBJ2-2): ETGVTQSPTHLIKTRGQQVTLRCSSQSGHNTVSWYQQALGQGPQFIFQYYREEENGRGNFPPRFSGLQFPNYSSELNVNALELDDSALYLCASRTGPRTGELFFGEGSRLTVL.

The genes are TRBV27 and TRBJ2-1; 9 nucleotides line up with TRBD2. Germline V gene sequence: CDR1 MNHEY, CDR2 SMNVEV (reference sequence). Trimming removed 6 bases from V and 2 bases from J; junction bases left unmatched: 5. The CDR3 is made up of 15 amino acids. The CDR3 sequence is CASRGLAGPYNEQFF. As DNA, the CDR3 is TGTGCCAGCAGGGGACTAGCTGGGCCCTACAATGAGCAGTTCTTC.

The chain couples TRBV4-1 to TRBJ1-5; TRBD1 matches 8 bases. J gave up 6 bases and V 1 base, and 8 bases lay outside the gene matches. CDR1 is MGHRA and CDR2 is YSYEKL in the germline V gene. The CDR3 extends over 16 amino acids. Here the CDR3 DNA reads TGCGCCAGCAGCCAAGTCGGACAGGGAATTAGTCAGCCCCAGCATTTT. This gives the protein CASSQVGQGISQPQHF.

With respect to this clone: A read error may produce the germline difference seen at one junction end. The same CDR3 arises from other DNA sequences in this sample as well. The chain uses TRBV5-1 and TRBJ1-2; possible D gene TRBD1, 5 bases. The CDR3 totals 13 residues. The germline gives CDR1 SGHRS, CDR2 YFSETQ. DNA for the CDR3: TGCGCCAGTAGCTTGGGCGTCAGGGATGGCTACACCTTC. It translates to CASSLGVRDGYTF.

The V gene is TRBV11-3, the J gene TRBJ1-1, with a possible D match to TRBD1 (6 bases). Trimming cost V 6 bases and J 1 base, with 9 bases left between them. Germline CDR1 is SGHNT and CDR2 is YENEEA. The CDR3 extends over 13 amino acids. CDR3 sequence reads: CASRLQGNTEAFF. CDR3 DNA sequence: TGTGCCAGCAGGTTACAGGGGAACACTGAAGCTTTCTTT.

CDR3 sequence reads: CAWSVGGAAEAFF. The CDR3 coding sequence is TGTGCCTGGAGTGTTGGGGGGGCCGCTGAAGCTTTCTTT. The gene calls are TRBV30 and TRBJ1-1; D may be TRBD1 (6 bases). Germline CDR1 GTSNPN, CDR2 SVGIG (reference sequence). The CDR3 has 13 residues. With 0 bases removed from V and 6 bases from J, the gap between germline ends came to 11 bases.

The chain joins TRBV29-1 to TRBJ1-1, with no clear D. Trimming left V 2 bases short and J 4 bases short, with 14 bases between. There are 14 residues in the CDR3. Looked up from germline, CDR1 is SQVTM and CDR2 is ANQGSEA. DNA of the CDR3: TGCAGCGTTGAATTCCGCCTAGGTACCACTGAAGCTTTCTTT. This gives the protein CSVEFRLGTTEAFF.

The CDR3 protein is CASRERSSFYGYTF. The CDR3 nucleotides read TGTGCCAGCAGAGAGCGCAGTTCGTTTTATGGCTACACCTTC. The V call is TRBV2, the J call TRBJ1-2, with D unresolved. Per the germline V gene, CDR1 is SNHLY and CDR2 is FYNNEI. V lost 6 bases to trimming and J lost 5 bases, with 16 bases between them. The CDR3 totals 14 residues.

This sequence joins TRBV11-2 and TRBJ1-2, with D maybe TRBD1 (5 bases). Germline V gene sequence: CDR1 SGHAT, CDR2 FQNNGV. The CDR3 contains 14 residues. Trimming took off 0 bases at V and 8 bases at J, with 13 bases between the two ends. CDR3: CASSLDLSGGGYTF. CDR3 DNA sequence: TGTGCCAGCAGCTTAGATCTTTCGGGGGGAGGCTACACCTTC.

J is TRBJ2-1 and V is TRBV5-6, with D perhaps matching TRBD1 (6 bases). V dropped 3 bases and J dropped 7 bases, with 14 bases sitting between them. CDR3 size: 14 residues. Germline V gene data show CDR1 as SGHDT and CDR2 as YYEEEE. DNA for the CDR3: TGTGCCAGCAGCTGGATGGACAGCCATAATGAGCAGTTCTTC. Protein: CASSWMDSHNEQFF.

The V gene is TRBV15, the J gene TRBJ2-1; D gene unclear. The length of the CDR3 is 15 residues. Germline V lookup: CDR1 LNHNV, CDR2 YYDKDF (reference sequence). Trimming took off 0 bases at V and 4 bases at J, with 10 bases between the two ends. The CDR3 sequence is CATSRDRRVYNEQFF. DNA of the CDR3: TGTGCCACCAGCAGAGATCGTCGAGTGTACAATGAGCAGTTCTTC. Complete variable domain (other parts from reference TRBV15 and TRBJ2-1): DAMVIQNPRYQVTQFGKPVTLSCSQTLNHNVMYWYQQKSSQAPKLLFHYYDKDFNNEADTPDNFQSRRPNTSFCFLDIRSPGLGDTAMYLCATSRDRRVYNEQFFGPGTRLTVL.

V is TRBV9 and J is TRBJ2-2; a possible D gene is TRBD2 (5 bases). Trimming cost V 2 bases and J 4 bases, with 18 bases left between them. The CDR3 spans 17 residues. The germline gives CDR1 SGDLS, CDR2 YYNGEE. CDR3 bases: TGTGCCAGCAGCGTTTCAGGCTCCGCACGGGGCACCGGGGAGCTGTTTTTT. This sequence encodes CASSVSGSARGTGELFF. Using reference TRBV9 and TRBJ2-2 for the parts outside the CDR3, the full variable domain is DSGVTQTPKHLITATGQRVTLRCSPRSGDLSVYWYQQSLDQGLQFLIQYYNGEERAKGNILERFSAQQFPDLHSELNLSSLELGDSALYFCASSVSGSARGTGELFFGEGSRLTVL.

The CDR3 DNA sequence: TGTGCCAGCAGCCGCACGGGACAAATCAATGAGCAGTTCTTC. It specifies CASSRTGQINEQFF. The chain is built from TRBV7-3 and TRBJ2-1, with D tentatively TRBD1 (6 bases). This CDR3 comprises 14 residues. Germline assignment: CDR1 SGHTA and CDR2 FQGTGA. V lost 5 bases and J 6 bases, leaving 14 bases between the germline ends.

V is TRBV5-1 and J is TRBJ1-5, with D perhaps TRBD1 (5 bases). V lost 9 bases to trimming and J lost 6 bases, with 13 bases between them. The germline CDR1 and CDR2 sequences are SGHRS and YFSETQ. The CDR3 extends over 12 amino acids. CDR3 DNA: TGCGCCATCCCAGGGAGGGCTCAGCCCCAGCATTTT. Its translation: CAIPGRAQPQHF.

This chain connects TRBV5-1 to TRBJ2-7, with a possible D match to TRBD1 (5 bases). The CDR3 loop spans 14 amino acids. The V end lost 0 bases, the J end lost 5 bases, and 12 bases lay between the germline ends. Germline V gene sequence: CDR1 SGHRS, CDR2 YFSETQ. The CDR3 protein is CASSLERGSDEQYF. The CDR3 bases are TGCGCCAGCAGCTTGGAAAGGGGTTCGGACGAGCAGTACTTC.

V usage is TRBV25-1 and J usage is TRBJ2-5; a possible D gene is TRBD1 (6 bases). The CDR3 spans 15 residues. With 2 bases removed from V and 3 bases from J, the gap between germline ends came to 13 bases. Germline assignment: CDR1 MGHDK and CDR2 SYGVNS. Here the CDR3 reads CASSETGRKKETQYF. CDR3 DNA: TGTGCCAGCAGTGAAACAGGGCGGAAGAAAGAGACCCAGTACTTC.

The chain is built from TRBV6-1 and TRBJ2-5; 11 bases align to TRBD1. Germline CDR1 and CDR2: MNHNS and SASEGT. Unmatched junction bases numbered 8, after V lost 10 bases and J lost 4 bases. The CDR3 contains 14 residues. Here the CDR3 DNA reads TGTGCCACCGGGCCGGACAGGGGGCTAGAGACCCAGTACTTC. Protein sequence: CATGPDRGLETQYF.

CDR3: CASSQERAGDGYTF. CDR3 bases: TGCGCCAGCAGCCAAGAGAGAGCAGGGGATGGCTACACCTTC. The chain carries TRBV4-1 and TRBJ1-2; the D gene is possibly TRBD1 (6 bases). The CDR3 has 14 amino acids. Germline V gene sequence: CDR1 MGHRA, CDR2 YSYEKL. Trimming removed 0 bases at V and 6 bases at J, with 11 bases between.

J is TRBJ2-2 and V is TRBV7-2, with D tentatively TRBD2 (5 bases). In germline, CDR1 is SGHTA, CDR2 FQGNSA. Trimming took 0 bases from V and 1 from J, leaving 6 bases between them. The length of the CDR3 is 15 residues. In DNA form, the CDR3 reads TGTGCCAGCAGCTTAGCCGGGGTGAACACCGGGGAGCTGTTTTTT. Translation: CASSLAGVNTGELFF.

The table lists this clone with a count of one. The chain links TRBV4-1 to TRBJ2-3; 7 bases match TRBD2. V lost 8 bases to trimming and J lost 2 bases; unmatched junction nucleotides: 7. The CDR3 sequence is 14 residues long. From germline, CDR1 is MGHRA and CDR2 YSYEKL. As DNA, the CDR3 is TGCGCCAGCTCTCCGGGGGGATACACAGATACGCAGTATTTT. Amino acids: CASSPGGYTDTQYF.

This rearrangement joins TRBV4-2 to TRBJ1-5, with D possibly being TRBD1 (6 bases). Germline assignment: CDR1 LGHNA and CDR2 YNFKEQ. This CDR3 has 14 residues. V lost 4 bases and J 5 bases, leaving 12 bases between the germline ends. The CDR3 region is CASSRAGEDQPQHF. Written as DNA, the CDR3 is TGTGCCAGCAGCCGGGCAGGGGAAGATCAGCCCCAGCATTTT.

This clone was detected once. This chain links TRBV11-2 with TRBJ2-5, with unresolved D. This CDR3 comprises 14 residues. Germline V lookup: CDR1 SGHAT, CDR2 FQNNGV. The V end was cut by 5 bases, the J end by 4 bases, with 14 bases between. The CDR3 is CASSPHGQLETQYF. The CDR3 DNA sequence: TGTGCCAGCAGCCCCCATGGGCAACTAGAGACCCAGTACTTC.

The genes are TRBV29-1 and TRBJ2-5; D not resolved. Germline CDR1 is SQVTM and CDR2 is ANQGSEA. This CDR3 spans 13 amino acids. The V end lost 6 bases, the J end lost 4 bases, and 15 bases lay between the germline ends. CDR3 nucleotide sequence: TGCAGCGTCGCTCAGGTACAGAGAGAGACCCAGTACTTC. This gives the protein CSVAQVQRETQYF.

The chain couples TRBV11-2 to TRBJ2-7, with 8 bases aligning to TRBD1. This CDR3 comprises 13 residues. V was pared by 3 bases and J by 7 bases, with 5 bases of the junction left unmatched. Germline V gene lookup returns CDR1 SGHAT and CDR2 FQNNGV. Here the CDR3 reads CASSLTGVREQYV. The CDR3 coding sequence is TGTGCCAGCAGCTTGACAGGGGTGAGGGAGCAGTACGTC.